The following is a TCR beta chain sequence with its context. Antigen: not known. This sample was included in a study of response to subunit inactivated influenza vaccine. Study observations and caveats: A suggestion made by the authors is that each seasonal influenza vaccination recruits few new T cells.

Via MiXCR, TCRdb re-called the RT-PCR reads, giving one row per CDR3 protein. The data hold roughly 670,000 distinct CDR3 sequences, with approximately 15% observed a single time. This TCR was sampled from a man aged 50-60 years who received an inactivated influenza vaccine. The material was PBMCs from blood, obtained 14 to 15 days before vaccination.

The CDR3 sequence: CSISGRTDTQYF. The CDR3 nucleotides are TGCAGTATTAGCGGCCGCACAGATACGCAGTATTTT. This chain connects TRBV20-1 to TRBJ2-3; tentatively, D is TRBD2 (6 bases). The V gene's germline CDR1 is DFQATT and CDR2 SNEGSKA (reference sequence). The CDR3 is 12 residues long. Deletions cut 8 bases from V and 1 base from J, with 10 bases between.